This T cell receptor (beta chain) derives from a study of T cells after yellow fever vaccination. Many counts were recorded for this clonotype. Its antigen is undetermined. This CDR3 is built from 15 residues. J lost 5 bases, V lost 7 bases, and 11 bases had no gene match. Per the germline V gene, CDR1 is SGHTA and CDR2 is FQGNSA. The study, taken as a whole, reports: Most primary-vaccination clones reappeared after the booster (approximately 95% CD4, approximately 88% CD8).

TCRdb passed the 5' RACE reads through MiXCR, listing each CDR3 protein once. In the table there are over 130,000 distinct CDR3 sequences, over 7% of which are singletons. The chain joins TRBV7-2 to TRBJ2-5; 9 nucleotides agree with TRBD1. This TCR was recovered from a man aged 25 to 45 who received the YFV17D yellow fever vaccine. Sequencing was performed on CD4+ T cells sorted from PBMCs, taken 5 days after the yellow fever booster vaccination. The CDR3 sequence is CASTFNTGGMETQYF. In DNA form, the CDR3 reads TGTGCCAGCACCTTTAACACAGGGGGCATGGAGACCCAGTACTTC.